This entry lists 10 T cell receptor beta chains sequenced from one sample in a study of vaccination effects on CD4 cells after COVID-19. TCRdb's copy holds only in-frame clones and misses some; the assay was immunoSEQ multiplex PCR. The sample carries fewer than 30,000 clones, around 80% recorded once. The ViraFEST assay expanded antigen-specific CD4+ T cells with viral peptide pools before sequencing. Upon completion of 10 to 11 days in culture, CD4+ T cells were isolated. Neither prior SARS-CoV-2 infection nor positive nucleocapsid antibodies were present in the vaccine recipients. No antigen has been identified for these receptors. The sample in question was CD4+ T cells from PBMCs cultured with SARS-CoV-2 spike peptides, obtained before COVID-19 vaccination. All receptors derive from a human donor who received a COVID-19 vaccine.

The gene calls are TRBV3-1 (or the pseudogene TRBV3-2) and TRBJ1-2, with D possibly TRBD1 on 6 matching bases. The V end was cut by 6 bases, the J end by 4 bases, with 21 bases between. CDR1 is LGHDT, CDR2 YNNKEL, per germline (reference sequence). The CDR3 is 16 residues long. The DNA of the CDR3 is TGTGCCAGCAGTCTAAGACAGGCCTCCTCAGTCTATGGCTACACCTTC. Protein sequence: CASSLRQASSVYGYTF.

The chain uses TRBV13 and TRBJ2-7, with a weak D call TRBD1 (6 bases). Germline CDR1 reads PRHDT; CDR2 reads FYEKMQ (reference sequence). This CDR3 region has 15 residues. V lost 1 base to trimming and J lost 3 bases, with 13 bases between them. CDR3 in DNA: TGTGCCAGCAGCTTAGCCGGCGAAGGGGGCTACGAGCAGTACTTC. Residues: CASSLAGEGGYEQYF.

This chain connects TRBV3-1 (or the pseudogene TRBV3-2) to TRBJ1-1; D call uncertain. Trimming removed 4 bases from V and 1 base from J, with 7 bases in between. This CDR3 is 13 amino acids long. The germline V gene has CDR1 LGHDT and CDR2 YNNKEL (reference sequence). CDR3 in DNA: TGTGCCAGCAGCCCCCGCACGAACACTGAAGCTTTCTTT. Protein: CASSPRTNTEAFF.

This clone is a singleton in its sample. The chain links TRBV19 to TRBJ1-1; D is undetermined. The CDR3 is made up of 14 amino acids. Germline V CDR1 and CDR2: LNHDA, SQIVND (reference sequence). Trimming removed 5 bases from V and 1 base from J, with 11 bases in between. CDR3 DNA: TGTGCCAGTAGTGAGGGCCTGCCGAACACTGAAGCTTTCTTT. Translating gives CASSEGLPNTEAFF.

V usage is TRBV6-6 and J usage is TRBJ2-7; D perhaps matches TRBD2 (6 bases). Germline CDR1 reads MNHNY; CDR2 reads SVGAGI (reference sequence). The CDR3 has 14 residues. Trimming shortened V by 2 bases and J by 4 bases, and 12 bases separated the two germline ends. The CDR3 spells CASSYERRAYEQYF. The CDR3 DNA follows: TGTGCCAGCAGTTACGAACGGAGGGCGTACGAGCAGTACTTC.

The chain uses TRBV30 and TRBJ1-2, with D possibly being TRBD1 (5 bases). CDR3 size: 13 residues. With 0 bases removed from V and 7 bases from J, the gap between germline ends came to 12 bases. Germline V CDR1 and CDR2: GTSNPN, SVGIG (reference sequence). CDR3 in amino acids: CAWSVRLQGGYTF. The CDR3, as DNA: TGTGCCTGGAGTGTAAGGTTGCAGGGTGGCTACACCTTC.

The rearrangement uses TRBV9 and TRBJ2-7, with TRBD2 matching 11 bases. The CDR3 sequence is 14 residues long. V shed 4 bases, J shed 4 bases, and the junction held 4 bases outside the gene matches. The V gene's germline CDR1 is SGDLS and CDR2 YYNGEE. The CDR3 DNA reads TGTGCCAGCAGCTCAACTAGCGGGAGATACGAGCAGTACTTC. Its protein is CASSSTSGRYEQYF. Together with reference TRBV9 and TRBJ2-7, the CDR3 gives the full variable domain: DSGVTQTPKHLITATGQRVTLRCSPRSGDLSVYWYQQSLDQGLQFLIQYYNGEERAKGNILERFSAQQFPDLHSELNLSSLELGDSALYFCASSSTSGRYEQYFGPGTRLTVT.

This sequence joins TRBV29-1 and TRBJ2-5; tentative D call: TRBD1 (5 bases). This CDR3 is 11 amino acids long. Trimming shortened V by 4 bases and J by 4 bases, and 7 bases separated the two germline ends. Germline lookup yields CDR1 SQVTM and CDR2 ANQGSEA. CDR3 amino acids: CSVGQLETQYF. In nucleotides, the CDR3 is TGCAGCGTTGGACAGTTAGAGACCCAGTACTTC.

V gene TRBV14 combines with J gene TRBJ2-3; possibly TRBD1 or TRBD2 for D (6 bases each). Trimming took off 0 bases at V and 6 bases at J, with 19 bases between the two ends. Germline V CDR1 and CDR2: SGHDN, FVKESK. This CDR3 is built from 17 residues. In DNA form, the CDR3 reads TGTGCCAGCAGCCAAGAGTGGGGGCTGGGGACTCCGGATACGCAGTATTTT. This codes for CASSQEWGLGTPDTQYF.

The table lists this clone with a few counts. The rearrangement links TRBV2 to TRBJ1-5; D is ambiguous. The V gene's germline CDR1 is SNHLY and CDR2 FYNNEI. V lost 3 bases and J lost 2, with 17 bases in between. This CDR3 spans 17 amino acids. Written as DNA, the CDR3 is TGTGCCAGCAGTGACCTAGGTTGGGCAGGCGGCAATCAGCCCCAGCATTTT. Translated, it gives CASSDLGWAGGNQPQHF.